The 20 T cell receptor beta chains listed next were all sequenced from one sample in a study of PD-1 blockade in classical Hodgkin lymphoma. Generated by immunoSEQ multiplex PCR, the TCRdb table keeps only in-frame clones and is missing some. Of about 100,000 clones listed, about 89% are singletons. Exposure to brentuximab vedotin varied, and each patient had relapsed following autologous stem cell transplantation. This sample comprised peripheral blood mononuclear cells (PBMCs), obtained before the second cycle of nivolumab. The receptors shown here come from a human donor with classical Hodgkin lymphoma.

The chain joins TRBV30 to TRBJ1-1; D is uncertain. The V gene lost 3 bases and the J gene lost 4 bases, with 18 bases spanning the gap. The CDR3 runs 15 residues. Looked up from germline, CDR1 is GTSNPN and CDR2 is SVGIG (reference sequence). CDR3 sequence (DNA): TGTGCCTGGAGGGGTAAAGTTGGGAAGACCACTGAAGCTTTCTTT. It yields the protein CAWRGKVGKTTEAFF.

The chain recombines TRBV6-4 with TRBJ2-5; D is undetermined. The CDR3 is 13 residues long. Germline values: CDR1 MRHNA, CDR2 SNTAGT. With 1 base removed from V and 4 bases from J, the gap between germline ends came to 7 bases. CDR3 sequence (DNA): TGTGCCAGCAGTGACTACGTTGGAGAGACCCAGTACTTC. It is translated as CASSDYVGETQYF.

The chain couples TRBV2 to TRBJ1-5, with 12 bases identical to TRBD1. Per germline, CDR1 SNHLY and CDR2 FYNNEI. V lost 1 base and J lost 7; bases outside the gene matches: 11. This CDR3 contains 18 residues. CDR3 bases: TGTGCCAGCAGTGAAGTGCCGGGACAGGGGGCGACTACACAGCCCCAGCATTTT. It encodes CASSEVPGQGATTQPQHF.

The CDR3 loop is CARTRGTDTQYF. The CDR3 DNA is TGTGCCAGGACCAGGGGGACAGATACGCAGTATTTT. The rearrangement links TRBV2 to TRBJ2-3, with 7 nucleotides matching TRBD1. The CDR3 length is 12 residues. Germline trimming cut 9 bases from V and 3 bases from J; bases unmatched to any gene: 3. CDR1 and CDR2 (germline): SNHLY, FYNNEI.

V is TRBV9 and J is TRBJ2-7; D possibly corresponds to TRBD2 (5 bases). The CDR3 contains 16 residues. V shed 0 bases and J shed 0 bases, with 13 bases lying between them. The germline V gene has CDR1 SGDLS and CDR2 YYNGEE. CDR3 sequence reads: CASSVAGGAASYEQYF. In DNA, the CDR3 is TGTGCCAGCAGCGTAGCAGGAGGCGCTGCCTCCTACGAGCAGTACTTC.

The chain uses TRBV28 and TRBJ2-1; D may match TRBD1 or TRBD2 (5 bases each). The CDR3 contains 15 residues. V lost 1 base and J 11 bases, leaving 18 bases between the germline ends. The germline V gene encodes CDR1 MDHEN and CDR2 SYDVKM. The CDR3 reads CASSLFKGGAGQQFF. In DNA, the CDR3 is TGTGCCAGCAGTTTATTCAAGGGTGGGGCGGGCCAGCAGTTCTTC.

The chain recombines TRBV28 with TRBJ2-3; 7 bases are a match to TRBD2. J gave up 4 bases and V 2 bases, and 15 bases lay outside the gene matches. This CDR3 spans 18 amino acids. Germline values: CDR1 MDHEN, CDR2 SYDVKM. CDR3 sequence (DNA): TGTGCCAGCAGTTTAGAAGGGCTGGCTAGCGGATATTCAGATACGCAGTATTTT. This translates into CASSLEGLASGYSDTQYF. Based on the CDR3 plus reference TRBV28 and TRBJ2-3, the full variable domain is DVKVTQSSRYLVKRTGEKVFLECVQDMDHENMFWYRQDPGLGLRLIYFSYDVKMKEKGDIPEGYSVSREKKERFSLILESASTNQTSMYLCASSLEGLASGYSDTQYFGPGTRLTVL.

There are a few counts of this clone. The V call is TRBV5-1, the J call TRBJ2-1, with 8 positions matching TRBD2. The CDR3 runs 15 residues. Germline CDR1 SGHRS, CDR2 YFSETQ. V dropped 4 bases and J dropped 9; count of bases not matched to a gene: 12. The CDR3 DNA reads as TGCGCCAGCAGCCCTGGGGGCGGGGGGTTTGGTGAGCAGTTCTTC. Encoded protein: CASSPGGGGFGEQFF.

The rearrangement uses TRBV6-5 and TRBJ2-5; 7 nucleotides agree with TRBD1. Matching the DNA end better, TRBJ2-7 makes the J call doubtful. The germline V gene has CDR1 MNHEY and CDR2 SVGAGI. The CDR3 length is 14 residues. Here the CDR3 DNA reads TGTGCCAGCAGCCAACAGGGGACCCCCTACGAGCAGTACTTC. It is translated as CASSQQGTPYEQYF.

The gene calls are TRBV28 and TRBJ2-5; D is ambiguous. Trimming removed 4 bases from V and 5 bases from J, with 8 bases in between. CDR1 and CDR2 from the germline V gene are MDHEN and SYDVKM. This CDR3 is 12 amino acids long. This CDR3 reads CASSSISETQYF. The CDR3 DNA sequence: TGTGCCAGCAGTTCTATATCGGAGACCCAGTACTTC.

CDR3 in amino acids: CASSQAGTSSDEQYF. CDR3 nucleotide sequence: TGCGCCAGCAGCCAGGCCGGGACTAGCTCGGACGAGCAGTACTTC. The rearrangement joins TRBV4-1 to TRBJ2-7; 9 bases are shared with TRBD2. V gave up 3 bases and J gave up 5 bases; unmatched junction bases: 8. Germline CDR1 reads MGHRA; CDR2 reads YSYEKL. This CDR3 contains 15 residues.

The J gene is TRBJ2-1, the V gene TRBV9; D is perhaps TRBD1 (6 bases). Germline V gene data show CDR1 as SGDLS and CDR2 as YYNGEE. This CDR3 has 16 amino acids. V was trimmed by 6 bases and J by 4 bases, leaving 20 bases between them. CDR3 region: CASTNPPWTAYNEQFF. The CDR3, as DNA: TGTGCCAGCACCAACCCCCCCTGGACAGCATACAATGAGCAGTTCTTC.

This clone was seen just once. The chain joins TRBV28 to TRBJ2-5, with D perhaps matching TRBD1 (6 bases). CDR3 length: 16 residues. Trimming stripped 1 base from V and 5 bases from J, with 17 bases between. Germline lookup yields CDR1 MDHEN and CDR2 SYDVKM. CDR3 sequence (DNA): TGTGCCAGCAGTTTATTATGGACAGCAATGGGTGAGACCCAGTACTTC. The encoded protein is CASSLLWTAMGETQYF.

CDR3 sequence (DNA): TGTGCCACCAGCAGAGATCTGGACAGGAACACTGAAGCTTTCTTT. Protein sequence: CATSRDLDRNTEAFF. The chain joins TRBV15 to TRBJ1-1, with D possibly being TRBD1 (6 bases). This CDR3 has 15 residues. Trimming removed 0 bases at V and 1 base at J, with 9 bases between. Germline CDR1 LNHNV, CDR2 YYDKDF (reference sequence).

The chain links TRBV5-4 to TRBJ1-1; the D is unclear. Germline CDR1 reads SGHNT; CDR2 reads YYREEE (reference sequence). The CDR3 extends over 14 amino acids. V was clipped by 1 base and J by 0 bases, with 7 bases between them. CDR3: CASSLLDLNTEAFF. DNA for the CDR3: TGTGCCAGCAGCTTGCTGGACTTGAACACTGAAGCTTTCTTT.

The chain employs TRBV9 and TRBJ2-1, with TRBD2 as a possible D gene (6 bases). The CDR3 has 17 residues. CDR1 and CDR2 from the germline V gene are SGDLS and YYNGEE. V lost 4 bases and J 4 bases, leaving 21 bases between the germline ends. The CDR3 region is CASSSKGGGLHYNEQFF. Written as DNA, the CDR3 is TGTGCCAGCAGCTCAAAGGGTGGAGGACTACATTACAATGAGCAGTTCTTC. The variable domain in full, completed from reference TRBV9 and TRBJ2-1, reads DSGVTQTPKHLITATGQRVTLRCSPRSGDLSVYWYQQSLDQGLQFLIQYYNGEERAKGNILERFSAQQFPDLHSELNLSSLELGDSALYFCASSSKGGGLHYNEQFFGPGTRLTVL.

This clone has just a few counts. The chain links TRBV27 to TRBJ2-1; D is unresolved. The ends were cut back, 5 bases at V and 1 base at J, with 9 bases in the middle. Germline CDR1 reads MNHEY; CDR2 reads SMNVEV (reference sequence). CDR3 size: 14 residues. For the CDR3, the DNA is TGTGCCAGCAGTATAACACGTTCCTACAATGAGCAGTTCTTC. Amino acid sequence: CASSITRSYNEQFF.

V usage is TRBV5-6 and J usage is TRBJ1-2; TRBD1 might be the D (5 bases). The V gene lost 3 bases and the J gene lost 6 bases, with 12 bases spanning the gap. Germline V gene data show CDR1 as SGHDT and CDR2 as YYEEEE. The CDR3 totals 13 residues. The CDR3 DNA reads TGTGCCAGCAGCTGGGACGGACCGCATGGCTACACCTTC. Translation: CASSWDGPHGYTF. The full variable domain, completed using reference TRBV5-6 and TRBJ1-2, is DAGVTQSPTHLIKTRGQQVTLRCSPKSGHDTVSWYQQALGQGPQFIFQYYEEEERQRGNFPDRFSGHQFPNYSSELNVNALLLGDSALYLCASSWDGPHGYTFGSGTRLTVV.

The V gene is TRBV5-4, the J gene TRBJ2-7; 9 bases are a match to TRBD2. Germline V gene lookup returns CDR1 SGHNT and CDR2 YYREEE (reference sequence). The CDR3 consists of 15 residues. V shed 4 bases and J 3 bases; nucleotides not matched to a gene: 8. The CDR3 loop reads CASSRSASGDYEQYF. As DNA, the CDR3 is TGTGCCAGCAGCCGCTCGGCTAGCGGGGACTACGAGCAGTACTTC.

The chain recombines TRBV5-1 with TRBJ1-1; TRBD1 aligns across 7 bases. Germline CDR1 reads SGHRS; CDR2 reads YFSETQ. The CDR3 covers 12 residues. J was trimmed by 8 bases and V by 5 bases; bases with no gene match: 6. CDR3 residues: CASRITQGEAFF. The DNA of the CDR3 is TGCGCCAGCAGGATAACACAGGGGGAAGCTTTCTTT.